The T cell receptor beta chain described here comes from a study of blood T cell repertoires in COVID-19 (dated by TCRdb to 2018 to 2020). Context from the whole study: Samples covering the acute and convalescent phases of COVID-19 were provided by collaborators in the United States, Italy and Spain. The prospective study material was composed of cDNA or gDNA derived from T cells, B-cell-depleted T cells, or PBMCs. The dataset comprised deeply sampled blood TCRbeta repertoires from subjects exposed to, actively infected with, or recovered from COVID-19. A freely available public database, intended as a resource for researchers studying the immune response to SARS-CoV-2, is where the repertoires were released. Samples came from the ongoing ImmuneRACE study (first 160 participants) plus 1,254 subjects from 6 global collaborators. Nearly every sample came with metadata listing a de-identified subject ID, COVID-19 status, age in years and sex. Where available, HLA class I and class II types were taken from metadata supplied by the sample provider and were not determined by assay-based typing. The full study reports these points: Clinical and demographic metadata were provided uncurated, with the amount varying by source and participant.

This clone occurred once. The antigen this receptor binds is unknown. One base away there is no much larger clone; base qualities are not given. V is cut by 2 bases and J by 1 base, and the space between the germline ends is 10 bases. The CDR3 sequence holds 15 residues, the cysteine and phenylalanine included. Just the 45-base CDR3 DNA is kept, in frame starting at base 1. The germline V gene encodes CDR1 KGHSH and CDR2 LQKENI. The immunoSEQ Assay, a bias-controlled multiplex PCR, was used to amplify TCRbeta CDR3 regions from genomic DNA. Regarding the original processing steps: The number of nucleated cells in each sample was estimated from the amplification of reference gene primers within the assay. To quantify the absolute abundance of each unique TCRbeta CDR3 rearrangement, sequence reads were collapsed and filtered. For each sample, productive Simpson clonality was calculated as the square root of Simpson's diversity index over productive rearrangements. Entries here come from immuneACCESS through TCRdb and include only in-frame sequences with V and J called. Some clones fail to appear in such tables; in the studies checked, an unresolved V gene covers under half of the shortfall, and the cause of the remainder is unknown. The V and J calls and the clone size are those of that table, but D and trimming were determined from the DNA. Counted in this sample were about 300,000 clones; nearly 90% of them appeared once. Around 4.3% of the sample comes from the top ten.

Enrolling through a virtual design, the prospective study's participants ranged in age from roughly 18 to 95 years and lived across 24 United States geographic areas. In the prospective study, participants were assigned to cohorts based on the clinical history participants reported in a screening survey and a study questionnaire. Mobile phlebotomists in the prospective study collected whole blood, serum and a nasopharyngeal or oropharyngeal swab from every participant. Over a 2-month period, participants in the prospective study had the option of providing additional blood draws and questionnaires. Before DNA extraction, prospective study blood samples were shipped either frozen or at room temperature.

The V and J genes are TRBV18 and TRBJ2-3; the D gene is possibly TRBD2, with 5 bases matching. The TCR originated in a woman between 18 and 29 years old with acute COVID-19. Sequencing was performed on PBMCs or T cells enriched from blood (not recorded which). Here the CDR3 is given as CASSPGLARTDTQYF. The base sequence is TGTGCCAGCTCACCAGGGCTAGCTCGCACAGATACGCAGTATTTT.